What follows is one T cell receptor beta chain and its context. The entry originates in a study of blood T cell repertoires in COVID-19. Study-wide background: Acute and convalescent COVID-19 samples came from the United States, Italy and Spain.

Germline lookup yields CDR1 SNHLY and CDR2 FYNNEI. The J segment lost 5 bases and the V segment lost 9 bases, leaving 15 bases of the junction unmatched. This CDR3 has 15 residues. Per the authors' pipeline: Amplifying reference gene primers gave estimates of nucleated cell counts. Profiled with immunoSEQ multiplex PCR; TCRdb holds only in-frame clones, not every one. V, J and clone size derive from that table, while D and trimming were established from the DNA sequence. This sample has 250,000 to 300,000 clones, with about 68% found just once. This sequence was found in a woman older than 75 with acute or convalescent COVID-19. V and J are TRBV2 and TRBJ1-2; TRBD1 aligns across 7 bases. Sequencing input: peripheral blood. CDR3 amino acids: CASFWGDSVSYGYTF. In nucleotides, the CDR3 is TGTGCCAGTTTTTGGGGGGACAGCGTCTCGTATGGCTACACCTTC.